The sample holds one count of the clone carrying this T cell receptor (beta chain). The data were produced by immunoSEQ multiplex PCR, yet TCRdb's version contains in-frame clones alone and is incomplete. This table has some 410,000 clones, 88% appearing once. Individuals drawn from approximately 26 US areas were about 18 to 95 years old. Which cohort a participant joined came from the clinical history participants gave. The sample is drawn from a study of blood T cell repertoires in COVID-19. About the study: The origin of the acute and convalescent COVID-19 samples was the United States, Italy and Spain. PBMCs, B-cell-depleted T cells, or T cells provided the cDNA or gDNA that made up the material.

This receptor was obtained from a woman in her twenties or thirties with acute COVID-19. The specimen was PBMCs or T cells enriched from blood (not recorded which).

This CDR3 reads CASLPSGGPNTGELFF. CDR3 bases: TGTGCCAGCCTTCCTAGCGGGGGGCCGAACACCGGGGAGCTGTTTTTT. The chain is built from TRBV2 and TRBJ2-2; TRBD2 matches at 11 bases. The length of the CDR3 is 16 residues. Germline V lookup: CDR1 SNHLY, CDR2 FYNNEI. V was pared by 8 bases and J by 0 bases, with 5 bases of the junction left unmatched.